The 27 T cell receptor beta chains listed next were all sequenced from one sample in a study of OX40 agonist ivuxolimab in advanced cancers. The table came from immunoSEQ multiplex PCR; TCRdb's copy has only in-frame clones and leaves some out. The sample consists of about 67,000 clones, 80% to 90% of them appearing once. The input for sequencing was CD4+ or CD8+ T cells sorted from blood, taken in a trial of the OX40 agonist ivuxolimab. These receptors all come from an adult with an advanced solid tumor such as melanoma, head and neck, liver or kidney cancer.

The chain has TRBV28 and TRBJ2-7, with TRBD2 matching over 9 bases. V gave up 10 bases and J gave up 0 bases; unmatched junction bases: 7. Per the germline V gene, CDR1 is MDHEN and CDR2 is SYDVKM. The CDR3 has 14 amino acids. CDR3 DNA: TGTGCCACCTACCCTAGCGGGATCTCCTACGAGCAGTACTTC. It codes for CATYPSGISYEQYF.

The chain carries TRBV7-2 and TRBJ1-6; a possible D gene is TRBD1 (5 bases). From germline, CDR1 is SGHTA and CDR2 FQGNSA. Trimming pared 4 bases from V and 7 bases from J, leaving 11 bases between. The CDR3 consists of 14 residues. The DNA of the CDR3 is TGTGCCAGCAGCTCACTTGGGGGGAATTCACCCCTCCACTTT. It translates to CASSSLGGNSPLHF.

The V call is TRBV5-6, the J call TRBJ2-3; D gene uncertain. The length of the CDR3 is 11 residues. CDR1 SGHDT and CDR2 YYEEEE come from the germline V gene. Trimming took 0 bases from V and 6 from J, leaving 2 bases between them. The CDR3 spells CASSLADTQYF. The CDR3 bases are TGTGCCAGCAGCTTGGCCGATACGCAGTATTTT.

The chain uses TRBV7-8 and TRBJ1-4; 7 bases are shared with TRBD1. V shed 3 bases, J shed 10 bases, and the junction held 11 bases outside the gene matches. The CDR3 is 15 amino acids. Germline values: CDR1 SGHVS, CDR2 FQNEAQ. CDR3 region: CASSFSGQGVGKLFF. For the CDR3, the DNA is TGTGCCAGCAGCTTTAGTGGGCAGGGGGTCGGAAAACTGTTTTTT.

V is TRBV2 and J is TRBJ2-7, with 9 bases identical to TRBD2. V was clipped by 4 bases and J by 2 bases; unmatched bases: 3. The CDR3 runs to 14 residues. Germline CDR1 is SNHLY and CDR2 is FYNNEI. CDR3 residues: CASSGTSDPYEQYF. As DNA, the CDR3 is TGTGCCAGCAGTGGGACTAGCGACCCCTACGAGCAGTACTTC.

In its sample, this clone was seen once. The chain recombines TRBV18 with TRBJ2-1; TRBD1 agrees at 10 bases. The CDR3 spans 15 residues. CDR1 is KGHSH, CDR2 LQKENI, per germline. Unmatched junction bases numbered 6, after V lost 6 bases and J lost 4 bases. DNA of the CDR3: TGTGCCAGCTCGCCCCGGGACAGGGGATACAATGAGCAGTTCTTC. Its translation is CASSPRDRGYNEQFF.

The chain links TRBV19 to TRBJ1-5; 9 bases are shared with TRBD1. The CDR3 runs to 17 residues. Germline loops: CDR1 LNHDA, CDR2 SQIVND (reference sequence). V lost 1 base to trimming and J lost 5 bases; unmatched junction nucleotides: 9. The CDR3, as DNA: TGTGCCAGTAGTATAGGACAGGGGGTCTATTTTGATCAGCCCCAGCATTTT. Translation gives CASSIGQGVYFDQPQHF.

The chain has TRBV19 and TRBJ1-6; TRBD1 matches 8 bases. The length of the CDR3 is 14 residues. With V trimmed by 5 bases and J by 7 bases, 4 bases remained unmatched. Germline V gene sequence: CDR1 LNHDA, CDR2 SQIVND (reference sequence). The DNA of the CDR3 is TGTGCCAGTAGTGGGCGGACAGGGAATTCACCCCTCCACTTT. Its protein product is CASSGRTGNSPLHF.

The chain couples TRBV6-5 to TRBJ2-5; a weak D match, TRBD2 (6 bases). Germline CDR1 reads MNHEY; CDR2 reads SVGAGI. This CDR3 comprises 13 residues. V gave up 4 bases and J gave up 7 bases, with 13 bases separating them. The CDR3 nucleotides are TGTGCCAGCAGTTCCGGACGGAGGGGGACCCAGTACTTC. Encoded protein: CASSSGRRGTQYF.

This chain connects TRBV10-3 to TRBJ2-4; D not resolved. Germline CDR1 reads ENHRY; CDR2 reads SYGVKD. Deletions cut 0 bases from V and 3 bases from J, with 12 bases between. This CDR3 has 16 residues. The CDR3 coding sequence is TGTGCCATCAGTGAGTCGGGCGGCTCAGTCAAAAACATTCAGTACTTC. Protein product: CAISESGGSVKNIQYF.

CDR3 nucleotides: TGTGCCAGCTCACCCCGCGGACCATTGGGGGAGCAGTACTTC. Protein product: CASSPRGPLGEQYF. The genes are TRBV18 and TRBJ2-7; the D is unclear. Trimming removed 3 bases from V and 7 bases from J, with 16 bases in between. CDR3 size: 14 residues. Germline CDR1 and CDR2: KGHSH and LQKENI.

The chain combines TRBV28 with TRBJ1-5, with no clear D. This CDR3 is 12 amino acids long. V was shortened by 5 bases and J by 6 bases, with 8 bases between the two germline ends. CDR1 and CDR2 from the germline V gene are MDHEN and SYDVKM. The CDR3 DNA reads TGTGCCAGCAGTCCCGTGGTTCAGCCCCAGCATTTT. Amino acids: CASSPVVQPQHF.

This clone was recorded a few times. This chain links TRBV10-3 with TRBJ1-1; TRBD1 might be the D (6 bases). The CDR3 consists of 13 residues. Germline V CDR1 and CDR2: ENHRY, SYGVKD. The CDR3, as DNA: TGTGCGATCCGGAGGGGGGAGAACACTGAAGCTTTCTTT. Amino acids: CAIRRGENTEAFF.

V gene TRBV18 combines with J gene TRBJ2-3, with D possibly TRBD1 on 6 matching bases. Trimming left V 6 bases short and J 6 bases short, with 13 bases between. The CDR3 length is 13 residues. CDR1 and CDR2 (germline): KGHSH, LQKENI. This chain's CDR3 is CASSLGTPDTQYF. As DNA, the CDR3 is TGTGCCAGCTCCCTAGGGACACCGGATACGCAGTATTTT.

The chain links TRBV4-2 to TRBJ2-2; the match to TRBD2 covers 8 bases. This CDR3 comprises 15 residues. V shed 0 bases, J shed 8 bases, and the junction held 5 bases outside the gene matches. The germline V gene has CDR1 LGHNA and CDR2 YNFKEQ. This CDR3 reads CASSQDTSGGGELFF. The CDR3 nucleotides read TGTGCCAGCAGCCAAGATACCAGCGGGGGTGGGGAGCTGTTTTTT.

The chain couples TRBV7-2 to TRBJ2-5; D uncertain. Germline V gene lookup returns CDR1 SGHTA and CDR2 FQGNSA. The V end lost 5 bases, the J end lost 1 base, and 8 bases lay between the germline ends. There are 13 residues in the CDR3. The CDR3 DNA follows: TGTGCCAGCAGCCCCTCTGTCCAAGAGACCCAGTACTTC. It encodes CASSPSVQETQYF. The full variable domain, with the rest looked up from reference TRBV7-2 and TRBJ2-5, is GAGVSQSPSNKVTEKGKDVELRCDPISGHTALYWYRQSLGQGLEFLIYFQGNSAPDKSGLPSDRFSAERTGGSVSTLTIQRTQQEDSAVYLCASSPSVQETQYFGPGTRLLVL.

The chain couples TRBV5-6 to TRBJ2-2; 8 nucleotides match TRBD1. V trimming: 4 bases; J trimming: 1 base; junction bases outside the gene matches: 6. Germline values: CDR1 SGHDT, CDR2 YYEEEE. This CDR3 has 16 residues. The DNA for the CDR3 is TGTGCCAGCAGCCGGACAGGACAGGGGAACACCGGGGAGCTGTTTTTT. Its translation is CASSRTGQGNTGELFF.

CDR3 sequence: CASSLGPGSSYEQYF. CDR3 bases: TGCGCCAGCAGCTTGGGTCCGGGGAGCTCCTACGAGCAGTACTTC. V and J are TRBV5-1 and TRBJ2-7; the D gene is possibly TRBD2 (5 bases). Germline V gene lookup returns CDR1 SGHRS and CDR2 YFSETQ. This CDR3 spans 15 amino acids. V was trimmed by 0 bases and J by 0 bases, leaving 10 bases between them.

The chain joins TRBV11-2 to TRBJ1-5; D not certain. Deletions cut 5 bases from V and 4 bases from J, with 3 bases between. The CDR3 spans 11 residues. CDR1 is SGHAT, CDR2 FQNNGV, per germline. The CDR3 nucleotides read TGTGCCAGCAGCGGAAATCAGCCCCAGCATTTT. Its protein is CASSGNQPQHF. Full variable domain (remainder filled in from reference TRBV11-2 and TRBJ1-5): EAGVAQSPRYKIIEKRQSVAFWCNPISGHATLYWYQQILGQGPKLLIQFQNNGVVDDSQLPKDRFSAERLKGVDSTLKIQPAKLEDSAVYLCASSGNQPQHFGDGTRLSIL.

In DNA form, the CDR3 reads TGCAGCGGCAAAACCCAGGGAACTCGAAGCACAGATACGCAGTATTTT. Its translation: CSGKTQGTRSTDTQYF. The rearrangement joins TRBV29-1 to TRBJ2-3; D is perhaps TRBD1 (5 bases). This CDR3 comprises 16 residues. Germline V lookup: CDR1 SQVTM, CDR2 ANQGSEA. Trimming left V 7 bases short and J 0 bases short, with 20 bases between.

This chain joins TRBV6-6 and TRBJ2-2; tentatively, D is TRBD1 or TRBD2 (5 bases each). Per the germline V gene, CDR1 is MNHNY and CDR2 is SVGAGI (reference sequence). CDR3 length: 16 amino acids. V was trimmed by 5 bases and J by 3 bases, leaving 16 bases between them. CDR3 sequence (DNA): TGTGCCAGCAGTCCGGGGACGGCCCGCGACACCGGGGAGCTGTTTTTT. Amino acids: CASSPGTARDTGELFF.

The genes are TRBV7-9 and TRBJ2-7; D not resolved. The V gene lost 6 bases and the J gene lost 5 bases, with 11 bases spanning the gap. Germline CDR1 is SEHNR and CDR2 is FQNEAQ (reference sequence). The CDR3 runs to 12 residues. The DNA of the CDR3 is TGTGCCAGCAGAGGGTCGGGCGACGAGCAGTACTTC. Its translation: CASRGSGDEQYF.

Details on this clone: No DNA is shown, since the ends of the CDR3 on it are uncertain; the CDR3 is the one TCRdb lists. CDR3 region: CASSDFLAVEQYF. The genes are TRBV6-1 and TRBJ2-7. Per germline, CDR1 MNHNS and CDR2 SASEGT. Including both end residues, the CDR3 is 13 amino acids long.

V is TRBV19 and J is TRBJ1-4; the D gene is possibly TRBD1 (6 bases). Trimming took off 5 bases at V and 2 bases at J, with 12 bases between the two ends. The CDR3 is 15 residues long. The germline CDR1 and CDR2 sequences are LNHDA and SQIVND (reference sequence). This CDR3 is CASSWGTTTNEKLFF. CDR3 bases: TGTGCCAGTAGTTGGGGGACAACGACTAATGAAAAACTGTTTTTT.

This clone occurred once. This sequence joins TRBV7-8 and TRBJ2-5; 9 bases are shared with TRBD1. The CDR3 consists of 15 residues. Trimming cost V 6 bases and J 5 bases; bases outside gene matches: 10. Germline values: CDR1 SGHVS, CDR2 FQNEAQ. CDR3 DNA: TGTGCCAGCAGACCTCCGGGACAGGGAGGGGAGACCCAGTACTTC. It translates to CASRPPGQGGETQYF.

The V gene is TRBV28, the J gene TRBJ2-4; D possibly corresponds to TRBD1 (6 bases). This CDR3 spans 14 amino acids. V was clipped by 2 bases and J by 5 bases, with 10 bases between them. The germline V gene has CDR1 MDHEN and CDR2 SYDVKM. CDR3 amino acids: CASSLQDSQNIQYF. For the CDR3, the DNA is TGTGCCAGCAGTTTACAGGACAGCCAAAACATTCAGTACTTC.

This chain links TRBV19 with TRBJ1-6, with D perhaps matching TRBD1 (5 bases). The CDR3 has 15 amino acids. From germline, CDR1 is LNHDA and CDR2 SQIVND (reference sequence). The germline V and J ends were trimmed by 6 bases and 10 bases, with 19 bases remaining between them. This chain's CDR3 is CASSITGRGRSPLHF. In DNA, the CDR3 is TGTGCCAGTAGCATCACGGGTAGGGGTCGATCACCCCTCCACTTT.